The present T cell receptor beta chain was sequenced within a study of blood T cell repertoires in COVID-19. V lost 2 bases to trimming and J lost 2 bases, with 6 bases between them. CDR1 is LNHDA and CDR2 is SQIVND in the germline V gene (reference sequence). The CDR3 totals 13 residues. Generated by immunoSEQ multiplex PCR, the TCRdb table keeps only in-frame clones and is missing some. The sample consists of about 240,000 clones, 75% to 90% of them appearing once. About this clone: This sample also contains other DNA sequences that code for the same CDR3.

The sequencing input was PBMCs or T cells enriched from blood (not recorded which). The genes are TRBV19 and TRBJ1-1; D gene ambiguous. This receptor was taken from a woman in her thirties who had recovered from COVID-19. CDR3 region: CASSITVNTEAFF. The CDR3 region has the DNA TGTGCCAGTAGTATAACAGTAAACACTGAAGCTTTCTTT.